The 6 T cell receptor beta chains listed next were all sequenced from one sample in a study of molecular identifiers for immune sequencing clone quantification. MiXCR was run by TCRdb on the PCR reads, yielding one entry per CDR3 protein. The profile shows over 600,000 distinct CDR3 sequences, just under 20% of them singletons. Sequences were obtained from naive CD8+ T cells from blood, with Jurkat cell RNA spiked in. Indicated subset: FACS-sorted CD8+CD4-CCR7+CD45RA+ naive T cells. All receptors derive from a human donor in good health. Some libraries in this study had Jurkat cell RNA spiked in.

This clonotype was seen a few times. This sequence joins TRBV5-1 and TRBJ2-1; 7 positions agree with TRBD2. Germline CDR1 reads SGHRS; CDR2 reads YFSETQ. The CDR3 is 16 residues long. The junction had 9 bases not matched to a gene; V was cut back by 1 base and J by 5 bases. The DNA for the CDR3 is TGCGCCAGCAGCTTGTACGAGCGGGGAACCCACAATGAGCAGTTCTTC. Amino acid sequence: CASSLYERGTHNEQFF.

The sample holds many counts of this clonotype. The V and J genes are TRBV28 and TRBJ1-2, with D uncertain. Trimming removed 2 bases from V and 4 bases from J, with 11 bases in between. Germline V gene lookup returns CDR1 MDHEN and CDR2 SYDVKM. CDR3 size: 14 residues. This CDR3 is CASSLGIVGYGYTF. CDR3 nucleotides: TGTGCCAGCAGTTTAGGCATCGTCGGCTATGGCTACACCTTC.

As for this clonotype: Likely a read error: the CDR3 ends without its conserved phenylalanine or tryptophan. The chain recombines TRBV3-1 with TRBJ1-2; 7 bases match TRBD1. CDR1 LGHDT and CDR2 YNNKEL come from the germline V gene (reference sequence). The CDR3 has 13 residues. The trim removed 5 bases at V and 8 bases at J, leaving 8 bases unmatched. The CDR3 here is CASSRDSNLGYTL. DNA for the CDR3: TGTGCCAGCAGCAGGGACAGTAACTTGGGCTACACCCTC.

This clonotype was detected many times. This chain links TRBV7-9 with TRBJ2-1; the match to TRBD1 covers 8 bases. This CDR3 has 14 residues. Per the germline V gene, CDR1 is SEHNR and CDR2 is FQNEAQ (reference sequence). V was pared by 3 bases and J by 4 bases, with 2 bases of the junction left unmatched. DNA for the CDR3: TGTGCCAGCAGCTTGAGGACAGGGTACAATGAGCAGTTCTTC. This sequence encodes CASSLRTGYNEQFF.

This clonotype has a count of ten or more. The V and J genes are TRBV20-1 and TRBJ2-7; TRBD1 is a possible D gene (6 bases). V dropped 2 bases and J dropped 2 bases, with 16 bases sitting between them. Germline V lookup: CDR1 DFQATT, CDR2 SNEGSKA (reference sequence). CDR3 length: 15 residues. This CDR3 reads CSARSPMGAPYEQYF. In nucleotides, the CDR3 is TGCAGTGCTAGATCCCCTATGGGGGCCCCCTACGAGCAGTACTTC.

The table lists this clonotype with many counts. CDR3 protein: CASSFSGGGDEQFF. The CDR3 nucleotides are TGTGCCAGCAGCTTCTCGGGGGGCGGGGATGAGCAGTTCTTC. The J gene is TRBJ2-1, the V gene TRBV7-6, with D possibly TRBD2 on 7 matching bases. Trimming left V 3 bases short and J 8 bases short, with 14 bases between. The CDR3 covers 14 residues. The germline CDR1 and CDR2 sequences are SGHVS and FNYEAQ.